This entry describes one T cell receptor (beta chain). The antigen is unknown. This record belongs to a study of T cell responses to AZD1222 COVID-19 vaccine. Broader study findings: Spike-spanning, vaccine-associated CD4 TCRs were dominant at 160-218 and 743-854. The sample set comprised mostly white British donors with more females, and clonal diversity was possibly underestimated.

Trimming cost V 2 bases and J 4 bases, with 15 bases left between them. This CDR3 is 16 amino acids long. Germline V gene lookup returns CDR1 MNHEY and CDR2 SVGAGI. Clones were read by immunoSEQ multiplex PCR, and TCRdb kept only the in-frame ones, dropping some. This table holds approximately 150,000 clones, roughly nine tenths found once. The V gene is TRBV6-5, the J gene TRBJ2-1; tentatively, D is TRBD2 (7 bases). The TCR originated in an adult who received the AZD1222 COVID-19 vaccine. The sequenced sample was peripheral blood, obtained 28 days after the second AZD1222 dose. CDR3 protein: CASSYRPGGHYNEQFF. The DNA of the CDR3 is TGTGCCAGCAGTTACCGGCCCGGGGGGCATTACAATGAGCAGTTCTTC.